Sequencing of this TCR beta chain was carried out in a study of control samples from healthy donors and cancer patients. Assay used: immunoSEQ multiplex PCR; TCRdb lists only in-frame clones, some missing. The sample has just under 75,000 clones, about 88% seen once. Material for sequencing was blood. This clonotype originated in a woman aged 50 to 60 in good health.

CDR3 nucleotide sequence: TGTGCCAGTAGTAGTGGATTGGGGGCCGGGACGCTTAATTCACCCCTCCACTTT. Translated, it gives CASSSGLGAGTLNSPLHF. The gene calls are TRBV19 and TRBJ1-6; D is perhaps TRBD1 (6 bases). There are 18 residues in the CDR3. In germline, CDR1 is LNHDA, CDR2 SQIVND (reference sequence). V was pared by 4 bases and J by 6 bases, with 22 bases between.